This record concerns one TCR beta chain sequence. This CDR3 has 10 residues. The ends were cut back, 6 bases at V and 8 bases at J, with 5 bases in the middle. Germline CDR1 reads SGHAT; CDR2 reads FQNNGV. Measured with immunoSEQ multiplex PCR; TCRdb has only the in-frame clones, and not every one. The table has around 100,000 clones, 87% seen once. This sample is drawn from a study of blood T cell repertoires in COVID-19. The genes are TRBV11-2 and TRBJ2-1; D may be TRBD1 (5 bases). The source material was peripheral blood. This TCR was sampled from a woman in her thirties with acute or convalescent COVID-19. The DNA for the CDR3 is TGTGCCAGCAGAGGGGATGAGCAGTTCTTC. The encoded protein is CASRGDEQFF. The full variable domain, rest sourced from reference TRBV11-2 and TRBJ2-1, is EAGVAQSPRYKIIEKRQSVAFWCNPISGHATLYWYQQILGQGPKLLIQFQNNGVVDDSQLPKDRFSAERLKGVDSTLKIQPAKLEDSAVYLCASRGDEQFFGPGTRLTVL.